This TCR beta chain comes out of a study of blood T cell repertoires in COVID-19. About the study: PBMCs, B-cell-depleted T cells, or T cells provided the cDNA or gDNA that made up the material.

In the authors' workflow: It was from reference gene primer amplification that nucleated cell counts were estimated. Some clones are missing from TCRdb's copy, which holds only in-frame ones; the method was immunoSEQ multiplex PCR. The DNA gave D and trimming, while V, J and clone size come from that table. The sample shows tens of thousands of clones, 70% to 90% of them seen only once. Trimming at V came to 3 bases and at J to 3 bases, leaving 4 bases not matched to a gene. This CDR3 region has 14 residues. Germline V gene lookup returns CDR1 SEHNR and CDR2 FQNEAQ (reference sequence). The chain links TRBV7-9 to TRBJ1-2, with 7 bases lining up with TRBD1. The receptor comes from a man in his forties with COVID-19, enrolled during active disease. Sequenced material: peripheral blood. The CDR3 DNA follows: TGTGCCAGCAGCTTCCAGGGGGACGACTATGGCTACACCTTC. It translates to CASSFQGDDYGYTF. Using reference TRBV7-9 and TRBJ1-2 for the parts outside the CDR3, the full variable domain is DTGVSQNPRHKITKRGQNVTFRCDPISEHNRLYWYRQTLGQGPEFLTYFQNEAQLEKSRLLSDRFSAERPKGSFSTLEIQRTEQGDSAMYLCASSFQGDDYGYTFGSGTRLTVV.